What follows are 8 T cell receptor beta chains derived from one specimen sequenced in a study of T-cell memory formation after mild COVID-19. TCRdb itself ran the 5' RACE reads through MiXCR, one entry per CDR3 protein. Altogether about 470,000 distinct CDR3 sequences are present, 20% to 25% being singletons, with the ten largest covering approximately 12%. Specimen: PBMCs or a T cell subset sorted from them (not recorded which). The receptor set was obtained from an adult woman who had mild COVID-19 (a few samples of this study predate the infection). Cell type and time point are not known.

This sequence joins TRBV7-9 and TRBJ2-1, with D perhaps TRBD2 (6 bases). Germline CDR1 reads SEHNR; CDR2 reads FQNEAQ (reference sequence). V gave up 5 bases and J gave up 8 bases, with 19 bases separating them. The CDR3 spans 15 residues. The CDR3: CASSGSAGRRDEQFF. CDR3 DNA sequence: TGTGCCAGCAGCGGTTCAGCGGGTAGAAGAGATGAGCAGTTCTTC.

This clonotype was observed once. The chain combines TRBV6-1 with TRBJ1-2, with 10 bases matching TRBD1. Germline V gives CDR1 MNHNS, CDR2 SASEGT. With 6 bases clipped from V and 5 bases from J, the junction kept 3 bases outside the gene matches. This CDR3 region has 13 residues. This CDR3 reads CASRSGQGYGYTF. The CDR3 DNA sequence: TGTGCCAGCAGGTCGGGACAGGGGTATGGCTACACCTTC.

The CDR3 protein is CASSSGREDYEQYF. The DNA of the CDR3 is TGTGCCAGCAGCTCCGGACGGGAGGACTACGAGCAGTACTTC. This rearrangement joins TRBV7-2 to TRBJ2-7, with 7 bases identical to TRBD2. Germline assignment: CDR1 SGHTA and CDR2 FQGNSA. The CDR3 has 14 residues. Unmatched junction bases numbered 6, after V lost 4 bases and J lost 3 bases.

This clonotype was counted only a few times. The CDR3 DNA reads TGCAGTGCCCGACTAGCGGGGCGTAGCACAGATACGCAGTATTTT. This encodes CSARLAGRSTDTQYF. The chain is built from TRBV20-1 and TRBJ2-3, with 11 bases aligning to TRBD2. From germline, CDR1 is DFQATT and CDR2 SNEGSKA (reference sequence). This CDR3 is 15 amino acids long. The V and J ends lost 6 bases and 0 bases, in that order; junction bases with no gene match: 5.

This clonotype was found many times. The rearrangement links TRBV12-3 or TRBV12-4 to TRBJ2-7, with 7 bases identical to TRBD2. This CDR3 is 14 amino acids long. After removal of 2 bases from V and 3 bases from J, the junction contained 4 bases not matched to a gene. The CDR3 region has the DNA TGTGCCAGCAGTTTACGAGCGGGGATCTACGAGCAGTACTTC. Translated: CASSLRAGIYEQYF.

This clonotype appeared many times. V is TRBV19 and J is TRBJ1-5; no reliable D call. Trimming took 6 bases from V and 0 from J, leaving 15 bases between them. The CDR3 is 16 residues long. Germline CDR1 LNHDA, CDR2 SQIVND (reference sequence). CDR3 DNA sequence: TGTGCCAGTAGCCCCCGAGCGTCCTATAGCAATCAGCCCCAGCATTTT. This sequence encodes CASSPRASYSNQPQHF.

This clonotype has more than one count but fewer than ten. The V call is TRBV12-3 or TRBV12-4, the J call TRBJ2-5; 10 positions agree with TRBD2. V shed 3 bases, J shed 13 bases, and the junction held 14 bases outside the gene matches. This CDR3 contains 15 residues. CDR3 nucleotide sequence: TGTGCCAGCAGTTTTATCGGTGGACTAGCGGCGTATTTGTACTTC. Encoded protein: CASSFIGGLAAYLYF.

V gene TRBV9 combines with J gene TRBJ1-6, with 7 positions matching TRBD1. This CDR3 contains 15 residues. V was clipped by 3 bases and J by 7 bases; unmatched bases: 7. Germline V gene sequence: CDR1 SGDLS, CDR2 YYNGEE. CDR3 region: CASSAQTGFNSPLHF. CDR3 bases: TGTGCCAGCAGCGCCCAGACAGGGTTCAATTCACCCCTCCACTTT.